This T cell receptor (beta chain) came from a study of blood T cell repertoires in COVID-19 (dated by TCRdb to 2020 to 2022). About the full investigation: Collaborator samples came from the United States, Italy and Spain and covered acute and convalescent phases of COVID-19. The material from the prospective study consisted of cDNA or gDNA derived from T cells, B-cell-depleted T cells, or PBMCs. Deeply sampled blood TCRbeta repertoires from subjects exposed to, actively infected with, or recovered from COVID-19 were included in the dataset. The repertoires were made available in a free public database intended to serve as a resource for research on the immune response to SARS-CoV-2. The samples were drawn from the first 160 participants of the ongoing ImmuneRACE study and from roughly 1,300 subjects provided by 6 global collaborators. The sample metadata nearly always contained a de-identified subject ID, COVID-19 status, age in years and sex. Where available, HLA class I and class II types were obtained from metadata supplied by the sample provider rather than from assay-based typing. Study-wide findings and limitations: The quantity of clinical and demographic metadata differed by source and by participant and was supplied without curation.

Whole blood was collected in K2EDTA tubes by collaborating institutions according to the institutions' own protocols. For TCRbeta analysis, collaborator samples were shipped as frozen whole blood, as isolated PBMCs, or as DNA extracted from either sample type. Regarding this clone: Its antigen is not yet known. There are no base qualities to consult, and no much larger clone falls within one base.

TCRbeta CDR3 regions were amplified from genomic DNA using the immunoSEQ Assay, a bias-controlled multiplex PCR. In the source study's methods: Within the assay, amplification of reference gene primers was used to estimate how many nucleated cells each sample contained. Sequence reads were collapsed and filtered to measure the absolute abundance of every unique TCRbeta CDR3 rearrangement. For each sample, productive Simpson clonality was calculated by taking the square root of Simpson's diversity index across productive rearrangements. As stored in TCRdb, this immuneACCESS dataset retains in-frame rearrangements with V and J assigned. A fraction of the clones does not appear; measured against another copy, unresolved V genes explain less than half of the discrepancy, and the remainder lacks a known reason. From that table come the V and J calls and clone size; the DNA was used to work out D and trimming. This sample holds 100,000 or so clones; about four fifths were observed only once. The top ten constitute 8% to 10% of the sample.

Spanning cysteine to phenylalanine, the CDR3 consists of 15 amino acids. Only the CDR3 portion is preserved as DNA: 45 bases, with reading frame beginning at the first base. Sequences LGHNA (CDR1) and YSLEER (CDR2) are obtained from the germline V gene. At the junction V is shortened by 4 bases and J by 2 bases, with 12 bases in between. The sequence joins TRBV4-3 to TRBJ1-3; TRBD1 is perhaps the D gene, given 5 matching bases. This TCR came from a woman between 70 and 85 years old with acute or convalescent COVID-19. The specimen sequenced was peripheral blood. The nucleotides read TGCGCCAGCAGCCCATCCCGGACACCTGGAAACACCATATATTTT. The resulting protein is CASSPSRTPGNTIYF.